A selection of T cell receptor beta chains follows, all from one sample in a study of CD8 T cells in Susac syndrome. MiXCR, run by TCRdb on the immunoSEQ multiplex PCR reads, gives a single entry per CDR3 protein. The data contain 85,000 to 120,000 distinct CDR3 sequences, 94% of them singletons. Sequenced: CD8+ T cells from PBMCs. The source of these receptors is a human donor with Susac syndrome. Both conserved end residues are part of each CDR3. The order of the fields is V gene, D gene, J gene, CDR3 length, clone size, CDR3 DNA, CDR3 protein. A D gene is named only where the DNA matches it firmly. Where a row states a size, it is once, few, many or the class of an expanded clone; other rows omit it.

V gene: TRBV12-5
D gene: .
J gene: TRBJ2-5
CDR3 length: 15
clone size: once
CDR3 DNA: TGTGCTAGTGGTTTCACGGGGGCCGTCCAAGAGACCCAGTACTTC
CDR3 protein: CASGFTGAVQETQYF

V gene: TRBV7-9
D gene: .
J gene: TRBJ2-3
CDR3 length: 12
clone size: few
CDR3 DNA: TGTGCCAGCAGTTCGGGATCGGATACGCAGTATTTT
CDR3 protein: CASSSGSDTQYF

V gene: TRBV18
D gene: .
J gene: TRBJ1-5
CDR3 length: 17
clone size: once
CDR3 DNA: TGTGCCAGCTCACCACCGGAGGCAGGGAGGGGCAGCCAGCCCCAGCATTTT
CDR3 protein: CASSPPEAGRGSQPQHF

V gene: TRBV12-3/TRBV12-4
D gene: .
J gene: TRBJ2-5
CDR3 length: 15
clone size: once
CDR3 DNA: TGTGCCAGCACCAAAAGCGGACGCCACAAAGAGACCCAGTACTTC
CDR3 protein: CASTKSGRHKETQYF

V gene: TRBV13
D gene: .
J gene: TRBJ2-3
CDR3 length: 13
clone size: .
CDR3 DNA: TGTGCCAGCAGCTTAGGGGCCGCAGATACGCAGTATTTT
CDR3 protein: CASSLGAADTQYF

V gene: TRBV7-9
D gene: .
J gene: TRBJ2-7
CDR3 length: 13
clone size: .
CDR3 DNA: TGTGCCAGCAGCTCCCCCGGTGGGGGCGAGCAGTACTTC
CDR3 protein: CASSSPGGGEQYF

V gene: TRBV29-1
D gene: TRBD1
J gene: TRBJ1-3
CDR3 length: 14
clone size: .
CDR3 DNA: TGCAGCGTTGACGTGACAGGGGCTGGAAACACCATATATTTT
CDR3 protein: CSVDVTGAGNTIYF

V gene: TRBV11-2
D gene: .
J gene: TRBJ1-1
CDR3 length: 11
clone size: .
CDR3 DNA: TGTGCCAGCAGCTTAGTCGCTGAAGCTTTCTTT
CDR3 protein: CASSLVAEAFF

V gene: TRBV12-3/TRBV12-4
D gene: TRBD2
J gene: TRBJ2-1
CDR3 length: 14
clone size: .
CDR3 DNA: TGTGCCAGCAGTCCCTTCGGGGGGTACAATGAGCAGTTCTTC
CDR3 protein: CASSPFGGYNEQFF

V gene: TRBV15
D gene: TRBD1
J gene: TRBJ2-5
CDR3 length: 15
clone size: .
CDR3 DNA: TGTGCCACCATAGCTCCGGGACAGGGCCAGGAGACCCAGTACTTC
CDR3 protein: CATIAPGQGQETQYF

V gene: TRBV7-9
D gene: .
J gene: TRBJ2-6
CDR3 length: 12
clone size: .
CDR3 DNA: TGTGCCAGCAGCTTAGGGGCCAACGTCCTGACTTTC
CDR3 protein: CASSLGANVLTF

V gene: TRBV9
D gene: .
J gene: TRBJ2-3
CDR3 length: 15
clone size: .
CDR3 DNA: TGTGCCAGCAGCGACGGGACAACGAGCACAGATACGCAGTATTTT
CDR3 protein: CASSDGTTSTDTQYF

V gene: TRBV12-3/TRBV12-4
D gene: .
J gene: TRBJ1-5
CDR3 length: 13
clone size: .
CDR3 DNA: TGTGCCAGCACAATGGGACGGAATCAGCCCCAGCATTTT
CDR3 protein: CASTMGRNQPQHF

V gene: TRBV7-2
D gene: .
J gene: TRBJ1-1
CDR3 length: 12
clone size: .
CDR3 DNA: TGTGCCAGCAGCTTAGTCCCAGTTGAGACTTTCTTT
CDR3 protein: CASSLVPVETFF

V gene: TRBV11-1
D gene: .
J gene: TRBJ1-1
CDR3 length: 16
clone size: .
CDR3 DNA: TGTGCCAGCAGTTTAGCCCTATTCCAAGGGAACACTGAAGCTTTCTTT
CDR3 protein: CASSLALFQGNTEAFF

V gene: TRBV12-3/TRBV12-4
D gene: .
J gene: TRBJ1-6
CDR3 length: 13
clone size: .
CDR3 DNA: TGTGCCAGCGCGGGGGAGGATAATTCACCCCTCCACTTT
CDR3 protein: CASAGEDNSPLHF

V gene: TRBV5-4
D gene: .
J gene: TRBJ2-3
CDR3 length: 15
clone size: .
CDR3 DNA: TGTGCCAGCAGCTTGGCCGGTTCTAGCACAGATACGCAGTATTTT
CDR3 protein: CASSLAGSSTDTQYF

V gene: TRBV29-1
D gene: TRBD2
J gene: TRBJ2-2
CDR3 length: 16
clone size: .
CDR3 DNA: TGCAGCGTTGAAAGAGCGCGGGGGGCGAACACCGGGGAGCTGTTTTTT
CDR3 protein: CSVERARGANTGELFF

V gene: TRBV5-4
D gene: TRBD2
J gene: TRBJ2-1
CDR3 length: 14
clone size: once
CDR3 DNA: TGTGCCAGCAGCACACTAAGCGGGGGGAATGAGCAGTTCTTC
CDR3 protein: CASSTLSGGNEQFF

V gene: TRBV4-2
D gene: TRBD1
J gene: TRBJ1-3
CDR3 length: 15
clone size: few
CDR3 DNA: TGTGCCAGCAGCCTATCCAGGGGGAAGGGAAACACCATATATTTT
CDR3 protein: CASSLSRGKGNTIYF

V gene: TRBV7-9
D gene: .
J gene: TRBJ2-5
CDR3 length: 15
clone size: .
CDR3 DNA: TGTGCCAGCAGACACACTCGAGGCAGCCAAGAGACCCAGTACTTC
CDR3 protein: CASRHTRGSQETQYF

V gene: TRBV5-4
D gene: TRBD1
J gene: TRBJ2-2
CDR3 length: 14
clone size: .
CDR3 DNA: TGTGCCAGCTATACAGGGGGGAACACCGGGGAGCTGTTTTTT
CDR3 protein: CASYTGGNTGELFF

V gene: TRBV9
D gene: .
J gene: TRBJ2-1
CDR3 length: 13
clone size: .
CDR3 DNA: TGTGCCAGCAGCGTAGGAGTTTCCAATGAGCAGTTCTTC
CDR3 protein: CASSVGVSNEQFF

V gene: TRBV9
D gene: TRBD1
J gene: TRBJ1-1
CDR3 length: 15
clone size: .
CDR3 DNA: TGTGCCAGCAGCCTTGGGACAGGGGTGAACACTGAAGCTTTCTTT
CDR3 protein: CASSLGTGVNTEAFF

V gene: TRBV9
D gene: TRBD1
J gene: TRBJ2-7
CDR3 length: 16
clone size: .
CDR3 DNA: TGTGCCAGCAGCGTAGGTGGGACAGGGGTGACCTACGAGCAGTACTTC
CDR3 protein: CASSVGGTGVTYEQYF

V gene: TRBV27
D gene: .
J gene: TRBJ2-2
CDR3 length: 14
clone size: .
CDR3 DNA: TGTGCCAGCAGTCACGGGATTTACACCGGGGAGCTGTTTTTT
CDR3 protein: CASSHGIYTGELFF

V gene: TRBV5-1
D gene: TRBD1
J gene: TRBJ2-2
CDR3 length: 15
clone size: .
CDR3 DNA: TGCGCCAGCAGAGGGGACAGGTCTCCGACCGGGGAGCTGTTTTTT
CDR3 protein: CASRGDRSPTGELFF

V gene: TRBV11-2
D gene: .
J gene: TRBJ2-2
CDR3 length: 15
clone size: .
CDR3 DNA: TGTGCCAGCAGCTTAGCCGCCCCGGCGTCCGGGGAGCTGTTTTTT
CDR3 protein: CASSLAAPASGELFF

V gene: TRBV2
D gene: .
J gene: TRBJ2-7
CDR3 length: 16
clone size: .
CDR3 DNA: TGTGCCAGCAGTGGGGAGGGGGGCCCAGAGCCCTACGAGCAGTACTTC
CDR3 protein: CASSGEGGPEPYEQYF

V gene: TRBV6-6
D gene: .
J gene: TRBJ2-7
CDR3 length: 14
clone size: .
CDR3 DNA: TGTGCCAGCGCCAGCTTGGGGGCAATTTACGAGCAGTACTTC
CDR3 protein: CASASLGAIYEQYF

V gene: TRBV4-2
D gene: .
J gene: TRBJ1-5
CDR3 length: 13
clone size: .
CDR3 DNA: TGTGCCAGCAGCCAGGAACTTAATCAGCCCCAGCATTTT
CDR3 protein: CASSQELNQPQHF

V gene: TRBV7-3
D gene: TRBD2
J gene: TRBJ2-3
CDR3 length: 14
clone size: .
CDR3 DNA: TGTGCCAGCAGCCCTCTAGCGGGGGGGGATACGCAGTATTTT
CDR3 protein: CASSPLAGGDTQYF

V gene: TRBV11-2
D gene: .
J gene: TRBJ2-5
CDR3 length: 15
clone size: .
CDR3 DNA: TGTGCCAGCAGCCCCGGGGGCGGGGGAGAAGAGACCCAGTACTTC
CDR3 protein: CASSPGGGGEETQYF

V gene: TRBV3-1
D gene: .
J gene: TRBJ2-4
CDR3 length: 16
clone size: .
CDR3 DNA: TGTGCCAGCAGTCGGACCGACAGATTAGCCAAAAACATTCAGTACTTC
CDR3 protein: CASSRTDRLAKNIQYF

V gene: TRBV5-4
D gene: TRBD1
J gene: TRBJ1-5
CDR3 length: 13
clone size: .
CDR3 DNA: TGTGCCAGCAGCTCGGCAGGGGGGCAGCCCCAGCATTTT
CDR3 protein: CASSSAGGQPQHF

V gene: TRBV18
D gene: .
J gene: TRBJ2-3
CDR3 length: 14
clone size: .
CDR3 DNA: TGTGCCAGCTCACCCTCCTCGACGAAATTCACGCAGTATTTT
CDR3 protein: CASSPSSTKFTQYF

V gene: TRBV25-1
D gene: .
J gene: TRBJ2-7
CDR3 length: 15
clone size: .
CDR3 DNA: TGTGCCAGCAGTGAAGCGTGGAATCCAAACTACGAGCAGTACTTC
CDR3 protein: CASSEAWNPNYEQYF

V gene: TRBV4-1
D gene: .
J gene: TRBJ2-5
CDR3 length: 14
clone size: few
CDR3 DNA: TGCGCCAGCAGTGGGACCACGACAGAAGAGACCCAGTACTTC
CDR3 protein: CASSGTTTEETQYF

V gene: TRBV20-1
D gene: .
J gene: TRBJ1-5
CDR3 length: 14
clone size: once
CDR3 DNA: TGCAGTGCTAGAGATAGGGGCAACTATCAGCCCCAGCATTTT
CDR3 protein: CSARDRGNYQPQHF

V gene: TRBV24-1
D gene: TRBD1
J gene: TRBJ1-1
CDR3 length: 15
clone size: .
CDR3 DNA: TGTGCCACCCAGAGGCGGGACAGGGCGAACACTGAAGCTTTCTTT
CDR3 protein: CATQRRDRANTEAFF

V gene: TRBV29-1
D gene: TRBD2
J gene: TRBJ2-1
CDR3 length: 16
clone size: .
CDR3 DNA: TGCAGCGTTGTAGGTAGCGGGGGGGGTTCCTACAATGAGCAGTTCTTC
CDR3 protein: CSVVGSGGGSYNEQFF

V gene: TRBV18
D gene: TRBD1
J gene: TRBJ2-7
CDR3 length: 15
clone size: .
CDR3 DNA: TGTGCCAGCTCACTCGGGACAGGGGATAGGTACGAGCAGTACTTC
CDR3 protein: CASSLGTGDRYEQYF

V gene: TRBV7-9
D gene: .
J gene: TRBJ2-2
CDR3 length: 13
clone size: few
CDR3 DNA: TGTGCCAGCAGCTTGGCGGGAACCGGGGAGCTGTTTTTT
CDR3 protein: CASSLAGTGELFF

V gene: TRBV15
D gene: .
J gene: TRBJ2-5
CDR3 length: 13
clone size: once
CDR3 DNA: TGTGCCACCAGCAGAGGACAGGGAGGGACCCAGTACTTC
CDR3 protein: CATSRGQGGTQYF

V gene: TRBV15
D gene: .
J gene: TRBJ2-3
CDR3 length: 13
clone size: once
CDR3 DNA: TGTGCCACCACCGTGACTACCACAGATACGCAGTATTTT
CDR3 protein: CATTVTTTDTQYF